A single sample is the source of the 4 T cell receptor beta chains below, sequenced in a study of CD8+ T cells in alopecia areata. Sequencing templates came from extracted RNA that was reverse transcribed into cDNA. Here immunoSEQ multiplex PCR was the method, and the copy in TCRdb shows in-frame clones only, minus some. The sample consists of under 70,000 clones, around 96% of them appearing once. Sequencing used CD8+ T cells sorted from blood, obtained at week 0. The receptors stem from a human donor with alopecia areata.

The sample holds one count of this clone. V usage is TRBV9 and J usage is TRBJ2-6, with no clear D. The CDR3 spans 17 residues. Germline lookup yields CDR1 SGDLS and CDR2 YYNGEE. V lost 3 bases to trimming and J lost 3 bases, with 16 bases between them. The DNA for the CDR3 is TGTGCCAGCAGCGCCCAGAGTAGTGGTAGTGGGGCCAACGTCCTGACTTTC. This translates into CASSAQSSGSGANVLTF.

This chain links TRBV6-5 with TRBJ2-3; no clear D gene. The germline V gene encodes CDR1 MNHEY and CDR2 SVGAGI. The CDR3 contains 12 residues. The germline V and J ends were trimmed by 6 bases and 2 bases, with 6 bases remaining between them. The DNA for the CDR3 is TGTGCCAGCAGGGAATCCACAGATACGCAGTATTTT. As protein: CASRESTDTQYF.

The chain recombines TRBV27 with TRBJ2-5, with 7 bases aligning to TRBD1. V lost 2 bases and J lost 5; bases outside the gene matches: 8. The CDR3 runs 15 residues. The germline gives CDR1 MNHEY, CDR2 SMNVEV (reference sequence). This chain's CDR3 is CASSLNRGSPETQYF. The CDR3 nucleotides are TGTGCCAGCAGTTTAAACAGGGGCTCCCCTGAGACCCAGTACTTC.

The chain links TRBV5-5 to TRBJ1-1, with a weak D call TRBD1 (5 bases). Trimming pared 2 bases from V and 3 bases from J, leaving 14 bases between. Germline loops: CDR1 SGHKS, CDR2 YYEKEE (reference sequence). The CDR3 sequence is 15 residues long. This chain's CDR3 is CASSFRLGQDTEAFF. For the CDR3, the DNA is TGTGCCAGCAGCTTTCGGCTGGGGCAGGACACTGAAGCTTTCTTT.